A single sample gave rise to the 2 T cell receptor beta chains below, sequenced in a study of beta chain features in type 1 diabetes. Regarding the study as a whole: For Type 1 diabetes patients, all four CD4+ subsets carried TCRB CDR3s that were moderately but significantly shorter.

The isolated RNA, all of it, was reverse transcribed, so expressed TCRB transcripts were what got sequenced. Profiling relied on immunoSEQ multiplex PCR, and the TCRdb table lists in-frame clones only, not all of them. The profile shows around 280,000 clones, roughly 15% of them singletons. What these receptors recognize is not known. Source material: naive CD4+ T cells from blood. The receptors originated from a man younger than 30 with type 1 diabetes.

This clone was observed a handful of times. V is TRBV25-1 and J is TRBJ2-5; 7 bases are shared with TRBD1. Germline V gene lookup returns CDR1 MGHDK and CDR2 SYGVNS. Trimming cost V 1 base and J 8 bases; bases outside gene matches: 7. The CDR3 extends over 14 amino acids. The CDR3 sequence is CASSESRTGITQYF. CDR3 sequence (DNA): TGTGCCAGCAGTGAATCTCGGACAGGAATCACCCAGTACTTC.

V is TRBV2 and J is TRBJ2-3, with a tentative D call TRBD1 (5 bases). This CDR3 region has 15 residues. Germline CDR1 and CDR2: SNHLY and FYNNEI. V lost 5 bases and J 1 base, leaving 13 bases between the germline ends. CDR3 loop: CASSLPRARTDTQYF. Written as DNA, the CDR3 is TGTGCCAGCAGTCTCCCCAGGGCCCGCACAGATACGCAGTATTTT.